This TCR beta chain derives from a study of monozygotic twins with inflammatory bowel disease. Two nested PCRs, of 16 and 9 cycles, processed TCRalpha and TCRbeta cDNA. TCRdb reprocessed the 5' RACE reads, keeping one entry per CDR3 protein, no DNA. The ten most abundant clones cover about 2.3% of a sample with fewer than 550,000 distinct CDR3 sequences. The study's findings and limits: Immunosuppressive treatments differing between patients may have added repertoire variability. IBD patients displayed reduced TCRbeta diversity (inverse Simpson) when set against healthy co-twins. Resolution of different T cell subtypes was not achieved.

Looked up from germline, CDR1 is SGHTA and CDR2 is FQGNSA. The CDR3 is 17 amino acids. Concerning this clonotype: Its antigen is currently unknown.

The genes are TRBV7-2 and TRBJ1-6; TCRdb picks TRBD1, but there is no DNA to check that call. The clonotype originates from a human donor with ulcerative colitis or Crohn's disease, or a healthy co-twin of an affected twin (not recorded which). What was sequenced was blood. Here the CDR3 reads CASSPRAYSSYNSPLHF. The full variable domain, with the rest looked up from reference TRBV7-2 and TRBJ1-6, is GAGVSQSPSNKVTEKGKDVELRCDPISGHTALYWYRQSLGQGLEFLIYFQGNSAPDKSGLPSDRFSAERTGGSVSTLTIQRTQQEDSAVYLCASSPRAYSSYNSPLHFGNGTRLTVT.